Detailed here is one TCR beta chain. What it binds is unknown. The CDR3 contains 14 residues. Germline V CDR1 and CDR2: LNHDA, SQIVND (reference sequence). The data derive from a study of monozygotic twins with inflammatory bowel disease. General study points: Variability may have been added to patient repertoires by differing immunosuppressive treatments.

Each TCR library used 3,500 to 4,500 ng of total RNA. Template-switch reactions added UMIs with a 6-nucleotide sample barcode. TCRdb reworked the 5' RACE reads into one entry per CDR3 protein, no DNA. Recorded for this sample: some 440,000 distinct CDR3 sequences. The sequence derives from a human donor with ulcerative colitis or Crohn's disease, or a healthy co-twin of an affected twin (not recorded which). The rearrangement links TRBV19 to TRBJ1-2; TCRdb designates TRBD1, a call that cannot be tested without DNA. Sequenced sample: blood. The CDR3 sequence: CASSRGRGPYGYTF.